This TCR beta chain derives from a study of preoperative IRX-2 immunotherapy in early breast cancer. Profiled with immunoSEQ multiplex PCR; TCRdb holds only in-frame clones, not every one. Of 40,000 to 45,000 clones listed, just under 95% are singletons. As for treatment: preoperative locoregional IRX-2 cytokine immunotherapy. Patients received preoperative, locoregional IRX-2 cytokine immunotherapy in a phase Ib study. The origin of this receptor is a human donor with breast cancer. The source material was tumor tissue, sampled after IRX-2 immunotherapy.

The CDR3 nucleotides are TGTGCCAGCAGCTTGTGGAGCGGGGGGCCCTCCTACGAGCAGTACTTC. This sequence encodes CASSLWSGGPSYEQYF. The chain combines TRBV7-6 with TRBJ2-7, with 9 nucleotides matching TRBD2. The CDR3 is made up of 16 amino acids. Germline V gives CDR1 SGHVS, CDR2 FNYEAQ. The V segment lost 3 bases and the J segment 0 bases; nucleotides outside the gene matches: 6.